The clone carrying this TCR beta chain was counted between two and nine times. The antigen remains undetermined. Peripheral blood samples of about 10 milliliters were drawn from each donor. These data come from a study of blood T cells in healthy people across ages. Per the germline V gene, CDR1 is MNHEY and CDR2 is SVGEGT. The CDR3 sequence is 17 residues long. The V end lost 0 bases, the J end lost 1 base, and 15 bases lay between the germline ends. Findings of the study overall: Considered underestimates were the diversity estimates obtained from one million T cells. The percentage of naive T cells correlated strongly with TCR beta diversity.

A J-beta primer mix and a sample-barcoded 5' primer were used in a second PCR of roughly 6 to 11 cycles. One entry per CDR3 protein, called by TCRdb with MiXCR from the 5' RACE reads. The sample holds 1.5 million to 1.9 million distinct CDR3 sequences, roughly two fifths seen once. The sequenced material came from blood. The chain has TRBV6-2 or TRBV6-3 and TRBJ2-5; maybe TRBD2 (5 bases). The source of this sequence is a woman between 18 and 29 years old in good health. The DNA for the CDR3 is TGTGCCAGCAGTTACTCGCCGGGAATCGGAGGCCAAGAGACCCAGTACTTC. This encodes CASSYSPGIGGQETQYF.